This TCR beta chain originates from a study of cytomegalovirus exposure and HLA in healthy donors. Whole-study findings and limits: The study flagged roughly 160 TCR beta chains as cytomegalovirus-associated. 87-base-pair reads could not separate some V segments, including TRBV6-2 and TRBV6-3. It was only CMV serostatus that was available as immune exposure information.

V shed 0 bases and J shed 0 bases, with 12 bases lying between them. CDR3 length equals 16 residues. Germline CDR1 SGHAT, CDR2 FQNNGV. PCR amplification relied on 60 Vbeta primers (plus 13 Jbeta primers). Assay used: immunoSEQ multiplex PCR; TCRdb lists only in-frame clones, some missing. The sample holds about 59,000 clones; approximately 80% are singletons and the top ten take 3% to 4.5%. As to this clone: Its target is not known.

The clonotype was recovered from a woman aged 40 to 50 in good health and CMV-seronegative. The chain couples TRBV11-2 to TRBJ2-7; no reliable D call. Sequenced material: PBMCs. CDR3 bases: TGTGCCAGCAGCTTAGAGCAGCACAGAAACTCCTACGAGCAGTACTTC. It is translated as CASSLEQHRNSYEQYF.